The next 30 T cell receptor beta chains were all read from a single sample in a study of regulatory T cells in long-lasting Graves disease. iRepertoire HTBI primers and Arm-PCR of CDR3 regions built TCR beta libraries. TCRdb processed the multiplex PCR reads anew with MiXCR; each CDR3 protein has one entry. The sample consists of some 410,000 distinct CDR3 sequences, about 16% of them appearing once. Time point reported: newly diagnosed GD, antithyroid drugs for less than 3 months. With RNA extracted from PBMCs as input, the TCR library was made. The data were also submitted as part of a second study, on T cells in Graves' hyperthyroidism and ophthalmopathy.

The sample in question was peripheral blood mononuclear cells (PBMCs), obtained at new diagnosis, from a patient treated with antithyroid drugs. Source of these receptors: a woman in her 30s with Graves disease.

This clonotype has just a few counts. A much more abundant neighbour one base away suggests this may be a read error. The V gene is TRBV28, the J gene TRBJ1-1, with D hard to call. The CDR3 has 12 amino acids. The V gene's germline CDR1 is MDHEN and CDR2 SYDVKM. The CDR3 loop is CASTQDHTGAFF. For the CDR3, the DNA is TGTGCCAGCACTCAGGACCACACTGGAGCTTTCTTT.

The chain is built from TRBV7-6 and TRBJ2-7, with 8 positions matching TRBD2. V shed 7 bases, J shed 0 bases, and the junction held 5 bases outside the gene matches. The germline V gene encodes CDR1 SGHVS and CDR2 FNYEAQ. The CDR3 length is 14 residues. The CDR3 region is CASTIAGNSYEQYF. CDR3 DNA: TGTGCCAGCACCATAGCGGGAAACTCCTACGAGCAGTACTTC.

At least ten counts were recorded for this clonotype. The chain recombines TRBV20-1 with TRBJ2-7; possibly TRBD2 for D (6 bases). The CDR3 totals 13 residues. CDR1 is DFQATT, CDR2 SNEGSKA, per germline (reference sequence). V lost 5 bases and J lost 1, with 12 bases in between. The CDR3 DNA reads TGCAGTGCTCCCCGACTAGATTCCTACGAGCAGTACTTC. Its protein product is CSAPRLDSYEQYF.

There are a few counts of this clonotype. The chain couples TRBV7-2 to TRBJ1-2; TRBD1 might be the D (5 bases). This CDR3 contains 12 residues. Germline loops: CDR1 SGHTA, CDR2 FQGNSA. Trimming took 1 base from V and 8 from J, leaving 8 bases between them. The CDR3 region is CASSLVAGGYTF. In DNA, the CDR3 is TGTGCCAGCAGCTTAGTGGCAGGGGGCTACACCTTC.

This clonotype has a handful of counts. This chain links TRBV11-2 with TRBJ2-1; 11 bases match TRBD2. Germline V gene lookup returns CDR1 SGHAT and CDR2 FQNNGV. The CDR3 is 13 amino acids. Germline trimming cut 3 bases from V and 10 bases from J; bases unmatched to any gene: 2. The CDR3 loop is CASSFPSGREQFF. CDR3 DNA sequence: TGTGCCAGCAGCTTCCCTAGCGGGAGGGAGCAGTTCTTC.

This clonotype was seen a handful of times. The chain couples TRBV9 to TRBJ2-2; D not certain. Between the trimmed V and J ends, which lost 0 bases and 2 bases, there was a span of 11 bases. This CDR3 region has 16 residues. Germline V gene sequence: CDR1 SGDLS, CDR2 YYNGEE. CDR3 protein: CASSVGPMLNTGELFF. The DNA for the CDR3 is TGTGCCAGCAGCGTAGGCCCCATGCTCAACACCGGGGAGCTGTTTTTT.

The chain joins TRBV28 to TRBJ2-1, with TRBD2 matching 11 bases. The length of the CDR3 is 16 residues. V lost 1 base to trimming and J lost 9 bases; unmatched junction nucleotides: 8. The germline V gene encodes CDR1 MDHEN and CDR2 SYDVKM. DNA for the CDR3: TGTGCCAGCAGTTTATTTGTGACTAGCGGGACGGTTGAGCAGTTCTTC. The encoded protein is CASSLFVTSGTVEQFF.

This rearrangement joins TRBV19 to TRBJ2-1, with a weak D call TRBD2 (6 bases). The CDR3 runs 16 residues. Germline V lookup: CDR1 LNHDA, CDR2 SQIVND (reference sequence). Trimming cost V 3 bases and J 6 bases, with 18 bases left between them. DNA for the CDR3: TGTGCCAGTAGTATTGACGGGGGTTCGATTACCAATGAGCAGTTCTTC. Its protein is CASSIDGGSITNEQFF.

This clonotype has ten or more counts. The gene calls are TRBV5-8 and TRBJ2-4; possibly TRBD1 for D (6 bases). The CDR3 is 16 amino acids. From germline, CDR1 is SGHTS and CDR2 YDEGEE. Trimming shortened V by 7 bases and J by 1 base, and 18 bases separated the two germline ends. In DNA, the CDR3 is TGTGCCAGCGGCAACCTCAGGGGAATCGCCAAAAACATTCAGTACTTC. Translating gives CASGNLRGIAKNIQYF.

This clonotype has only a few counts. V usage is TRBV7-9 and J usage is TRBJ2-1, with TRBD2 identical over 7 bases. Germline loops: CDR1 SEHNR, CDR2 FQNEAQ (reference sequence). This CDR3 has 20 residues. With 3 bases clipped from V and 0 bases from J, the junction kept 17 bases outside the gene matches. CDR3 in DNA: TGTGCCAGCAGCTTCCTAGAGGGTAGCGGGCATCTACCCTCCTACAATGAGCAGTTCTTC. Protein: CASSFLEGSGHLPSYNEQFF.

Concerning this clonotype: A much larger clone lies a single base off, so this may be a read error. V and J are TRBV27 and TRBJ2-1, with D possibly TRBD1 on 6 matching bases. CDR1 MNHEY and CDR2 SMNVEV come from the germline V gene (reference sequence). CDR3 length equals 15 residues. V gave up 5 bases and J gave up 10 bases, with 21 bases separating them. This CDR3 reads CASSRAQGTSYEQFF. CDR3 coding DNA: TGTGCCAGCAGTAGGGCTCAGGGGACCTCCTACGAGCAGTTCTTC.

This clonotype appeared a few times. The CDR3 region is CASSLIAEQYF. CDR3 DNA: TGCGCCAGCAGTTTGATCGCCGAGCAGTACTTC. The chain joins TRBV10-2 to TRBJ2-7; no clear D gene. There are 11 residues in the CDR3. The ends were cut back, 5 bases at V and 6 bases at J, with 8 bases in the middle. Germline CDR1 reads WSHSY; CDR2 reads SAAADI.

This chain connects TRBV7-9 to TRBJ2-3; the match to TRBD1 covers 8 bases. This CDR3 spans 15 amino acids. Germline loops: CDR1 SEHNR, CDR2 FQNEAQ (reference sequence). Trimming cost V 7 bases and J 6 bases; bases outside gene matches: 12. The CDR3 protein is CASMVGDRRWDTQYF. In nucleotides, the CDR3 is TGTGCCAGCATGGTAGGGGACAGGCGATGGGATACGCAGTATTTT.

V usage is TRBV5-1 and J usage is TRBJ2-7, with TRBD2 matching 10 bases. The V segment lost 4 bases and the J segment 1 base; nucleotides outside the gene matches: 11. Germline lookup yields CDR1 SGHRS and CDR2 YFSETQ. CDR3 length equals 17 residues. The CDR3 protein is CASSRVPSGSLSYEQYF. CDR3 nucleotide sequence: TGCGCCAGCAGCCGGGTTCCTAGCGGGAGTCTTTCCTACGAGCAGTACTTC.

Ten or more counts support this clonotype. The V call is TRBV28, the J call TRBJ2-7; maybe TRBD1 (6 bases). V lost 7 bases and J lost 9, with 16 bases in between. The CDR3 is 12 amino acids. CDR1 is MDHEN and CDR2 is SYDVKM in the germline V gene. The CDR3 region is CASNEDSGRQYF. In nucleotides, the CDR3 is TGTGCCAGCAATGAGGACAGTGGACGGCAGTACTTC.

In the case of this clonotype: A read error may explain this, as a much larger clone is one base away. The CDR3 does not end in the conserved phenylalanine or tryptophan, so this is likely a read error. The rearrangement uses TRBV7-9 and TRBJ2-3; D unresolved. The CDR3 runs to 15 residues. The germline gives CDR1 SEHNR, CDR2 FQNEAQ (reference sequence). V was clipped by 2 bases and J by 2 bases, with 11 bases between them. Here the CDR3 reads CASSLSPPDTDTQYS. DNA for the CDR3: TGTGCCAGCAGCTTATCGCCACCCGACACAGATACGCAGTATTCT.

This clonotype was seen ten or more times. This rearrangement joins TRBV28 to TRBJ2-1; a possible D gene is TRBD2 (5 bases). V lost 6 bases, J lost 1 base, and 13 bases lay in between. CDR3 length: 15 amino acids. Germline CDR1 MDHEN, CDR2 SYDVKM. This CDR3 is CASSPRTFSYNEQFF. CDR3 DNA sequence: TGTGCCAGCAGCCCTAGGACTTTTTCCTACAATGAGCAGTTCTTC.

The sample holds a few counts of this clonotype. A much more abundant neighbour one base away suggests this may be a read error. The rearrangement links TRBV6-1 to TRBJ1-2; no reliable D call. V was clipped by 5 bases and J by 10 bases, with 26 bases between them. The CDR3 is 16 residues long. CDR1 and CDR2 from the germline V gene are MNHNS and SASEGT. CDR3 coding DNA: TGTGCCAGCAGTCAAACTCCTAGGACGGATGGGAAAGACTACACCTTC. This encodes CASSQTPRTDGKDYTF.

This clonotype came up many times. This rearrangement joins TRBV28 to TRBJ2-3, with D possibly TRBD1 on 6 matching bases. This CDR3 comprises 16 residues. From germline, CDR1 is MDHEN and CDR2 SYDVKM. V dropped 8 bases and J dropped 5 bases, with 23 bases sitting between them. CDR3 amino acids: CASPKPGAVGGDTQYF. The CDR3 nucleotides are TGTGCCAGCCCAAAGCCCGGGGCGGTAGGGGGAGATACGCAGTATTTT.

CDR3 protein: CASSSSGRVYEQYF. CDR3 nucleotide sequence: TGTGCCAGTAGTTCGAGCGGGAGGGTCTACGAGCAGTACTTC. The V call is TRBV19, the J call TRBJ2-7; 10 bases agree with TRBD2. The ends lost 5 bases at V and 3 bases at J; junction bases unmatched: 4. The CDR3 contains 14 residues. The germline gives CDR1 LNHDA, CDR2 SQIVND (reference sequence).

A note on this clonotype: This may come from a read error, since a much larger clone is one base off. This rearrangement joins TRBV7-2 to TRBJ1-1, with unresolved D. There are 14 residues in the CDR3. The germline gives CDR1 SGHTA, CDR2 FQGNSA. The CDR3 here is CASSLDSFNTEACF. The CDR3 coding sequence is TGTGCCAGCAGCTTAGACAGCTTTAACACTGAAGCTTGCTTT.

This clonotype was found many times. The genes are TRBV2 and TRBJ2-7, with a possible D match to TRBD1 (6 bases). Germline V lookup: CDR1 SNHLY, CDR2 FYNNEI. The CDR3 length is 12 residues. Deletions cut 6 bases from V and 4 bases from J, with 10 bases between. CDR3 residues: CASSDTGYEQYF. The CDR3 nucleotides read TGTGCCAGCAGCGACACAGGGTACGAGCAGTACTTC.

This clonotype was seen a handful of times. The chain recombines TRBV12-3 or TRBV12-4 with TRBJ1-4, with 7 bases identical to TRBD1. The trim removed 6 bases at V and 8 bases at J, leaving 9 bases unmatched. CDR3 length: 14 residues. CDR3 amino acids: CASSPTGVEEKLFF. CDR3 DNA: TGTGCCAGCAGCCCCACAGGGGTTGAGGAAAAACTGTTTTTT.

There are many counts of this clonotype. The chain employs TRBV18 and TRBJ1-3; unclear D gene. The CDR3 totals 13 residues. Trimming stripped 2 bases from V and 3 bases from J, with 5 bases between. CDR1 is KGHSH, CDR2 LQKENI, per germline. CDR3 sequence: CASSPAGGNTIYF. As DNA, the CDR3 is TGTGCCAGCTCACCAGCAGGTGGAAACACCATATATTTT.

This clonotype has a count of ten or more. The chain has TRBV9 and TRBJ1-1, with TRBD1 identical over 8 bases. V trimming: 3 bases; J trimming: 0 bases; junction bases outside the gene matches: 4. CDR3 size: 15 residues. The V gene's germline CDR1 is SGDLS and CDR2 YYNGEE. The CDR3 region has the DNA TGTGCCAGCAGCGGCGGGGACAGGTTGAACACTGAAGCTTTCTTT. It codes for CASSGGDRLNTEAFF. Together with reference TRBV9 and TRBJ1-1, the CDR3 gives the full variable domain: DSGVTQTPKHLITATGQRVTLRCSPRSGDLSVYWYQQSLDQGLQFLIQYYNGEERAKGNILERFSAQQFPDLHSELNLSSLELGDSALYFCASSGGDRLNTEAFFGQGTRLTVV.

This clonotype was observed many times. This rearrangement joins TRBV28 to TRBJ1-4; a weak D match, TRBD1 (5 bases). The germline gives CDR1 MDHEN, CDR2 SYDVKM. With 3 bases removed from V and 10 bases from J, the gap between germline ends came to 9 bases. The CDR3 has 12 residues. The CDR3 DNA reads TGTGCCAGCAGTTTGAGGGGCCGAAAACTGTTTTTT. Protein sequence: CASSLRGRKLFF.

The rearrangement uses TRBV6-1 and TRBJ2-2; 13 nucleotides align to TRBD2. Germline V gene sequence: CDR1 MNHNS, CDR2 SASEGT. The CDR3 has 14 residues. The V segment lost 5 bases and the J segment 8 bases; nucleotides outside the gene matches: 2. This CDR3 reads CASSPGLAGGELFF. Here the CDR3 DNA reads TGTGCCAGCAGTCCGGGACTAGCGGGAGGGGAGCTGTTTTTT.

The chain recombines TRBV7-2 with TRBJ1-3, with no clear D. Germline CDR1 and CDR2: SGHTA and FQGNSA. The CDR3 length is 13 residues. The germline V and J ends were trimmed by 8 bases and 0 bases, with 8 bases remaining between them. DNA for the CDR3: TGTGCCAGCGGAGGTGTCTCTGGAAACACCATATATTTT. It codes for CASGGVSGNTIYF.

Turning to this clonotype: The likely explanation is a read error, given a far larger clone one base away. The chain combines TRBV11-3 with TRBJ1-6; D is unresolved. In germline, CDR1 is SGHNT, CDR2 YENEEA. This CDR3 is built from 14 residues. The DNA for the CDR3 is TGTGCCAGCAGCGTTTACTCTGGGAATTCACCCCCCCACTTT. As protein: CASSVYSGNSPPHF.

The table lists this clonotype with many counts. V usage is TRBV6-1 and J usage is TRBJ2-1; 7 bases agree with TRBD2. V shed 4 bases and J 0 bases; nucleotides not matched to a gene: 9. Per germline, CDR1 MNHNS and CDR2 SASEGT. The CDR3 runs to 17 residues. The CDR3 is CASSGTSASSSYNEQFF. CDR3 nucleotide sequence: TGTGCCAGCAGTGGAACTAGCGCTTCGAGCTCCTACAATGAGCAGTTCTTC.